This T cell receptor beta chain was found in a study of blood T cell repertoires in COVID-19. For the study at large: Sample material is recorded as cDNA or gDNA derived from T cells, B-cell-depleted T cells, or PBMCs.

Participants had their cohort set by participant-reported clinical history. V lost 7 bases and J 8 bases, leaving 8 bases between the germline ends. The CDR3 consists of 11 residues. Germline loops: CDR1 MDHEN, CDR2 SYDVKM. In the source study's methods: From reference gene primer amplification, estimates of nucleated cell counts were derived. Sequencing was performed with immunoSEQ multiplex PCR; in TCRdb, only in-frame clones are kept and a portion is missing. V and J calls and clone size follow that table, whereas D and trimming were derived from the DNA. Here the sample spans about 310,000 clones, almost 90% being singletons.

The chain couples TRBV28 to TRBJ1-4; D remains unclear. Specimen: PBMCs or T cells enriched from blood (not recorded which). The origin of this receptor is a woman aged 18-29 years with acute COVID-19. CDR3: CASKLREKLFF. In DNA, the CDR3 is TGTGCCAGCAAGTTGAGGGAAAAACTGTTTTTT.